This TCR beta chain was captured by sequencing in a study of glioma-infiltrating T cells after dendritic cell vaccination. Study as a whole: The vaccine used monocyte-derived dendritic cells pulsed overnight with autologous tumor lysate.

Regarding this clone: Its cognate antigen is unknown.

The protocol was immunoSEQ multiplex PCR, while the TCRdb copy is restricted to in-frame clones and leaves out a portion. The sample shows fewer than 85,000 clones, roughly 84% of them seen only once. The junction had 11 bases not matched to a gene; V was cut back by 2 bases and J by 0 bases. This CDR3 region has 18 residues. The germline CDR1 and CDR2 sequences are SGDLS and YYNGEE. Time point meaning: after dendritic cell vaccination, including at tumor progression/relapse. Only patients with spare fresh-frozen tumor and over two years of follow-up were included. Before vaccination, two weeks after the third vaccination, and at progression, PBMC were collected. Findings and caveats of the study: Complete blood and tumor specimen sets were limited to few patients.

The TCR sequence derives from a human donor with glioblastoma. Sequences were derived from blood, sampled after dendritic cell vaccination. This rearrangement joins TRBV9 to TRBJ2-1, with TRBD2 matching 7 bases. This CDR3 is CASSVDPGGRSSYNEQFF. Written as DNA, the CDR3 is TGTGCCAGCAGCGTCGATCCGGGAGGCCGAAGCTCCTACAATGAGCAGTTCTTC.